This TCR beta chain is drawn from a study of T-cell reconstitution after alpha-beta-depleted transplantation in children. V dropped 2 bases and J dropped 1; count of bases not matched to a gene: 2. This CDR3 comprises 15 residues. Germline values: CDR1 SEHNR, CDR2 FQNEAQ (reference sequence). Using unique molecular identifiers, the investigators prepared the TCRbeta library. MiXCR was run by TCRdb on the PCR reads, yielding one entry per CDR3 protein. The sample lists roughly 500,000 distinct CDR3 sequences, 30% to 35% seen once, with 2% to 3% in the top ten. The sequence came from a human donor who donated a stem cell graft to a child with aplastic anemia. The sequences come from PBMCs from the stem cell graft donor, collected from the stem cell graft. The chain carries TRBV7-9 and TRBJ2-1; 7 bases line up with TRBD1. The CDR3, as DNA: TGTGCCAGCAGCTTATTCAGGGGGTCCTACAATGAGCAGTTCTTC. As protein: CASSLFRGSYNEQFF.